This T cell receptor beta chain was captured in a study of T cell repertoires in cytomegalovirus infection. About the research overall: HLA-B-restricted CMV epitopes that are well studied, plus recently identified HLA-C-restricted ones, were used by the study. The public TCR beta signatures pointed to both CMV infection and matching HLA type. Study conclusions and caveats: Cumulated frequencies of public TCR beta families served to identify carriers of CMV plus the relevant HLA. CMV-specific HLA-C-restricted TCR beta clonotypes dominated the ex vivo response.

CDR3 length: 15 residues. V dropped 4 bases and J dropped 8; count of bases not matched to a gene: 11. Germline V lookup: CDR1 SGHTA, CDR2 FQGNSA. TCRdb recomputed calls from the reads with MiXCR, one row per CDR3 protein. The sample gives roughly 570,000 distinct CDR3 sequences, approximately 40% of which show up once; around 46% is in the top ten. Comments on this clonotype: Its target is not known.

V and J are TRBV7-2 and TRBJ1-2; 9 bases line up with TRBD1. This clonotype was obtained from a human donor in good health (CMV status not recorded). Some clones in this sample may be carry-over from other donors' samples. The material sequenced was cultured PBMCs, taken from culture after CMV antigen stimulation. CDR3 amino acids: CASSSLPPGQGGYTF. The CDR3 nucleotides read TGTGCCAGCAGCTCCCTCCCCCCGGGACAGGGAGGCTACACCTTC.